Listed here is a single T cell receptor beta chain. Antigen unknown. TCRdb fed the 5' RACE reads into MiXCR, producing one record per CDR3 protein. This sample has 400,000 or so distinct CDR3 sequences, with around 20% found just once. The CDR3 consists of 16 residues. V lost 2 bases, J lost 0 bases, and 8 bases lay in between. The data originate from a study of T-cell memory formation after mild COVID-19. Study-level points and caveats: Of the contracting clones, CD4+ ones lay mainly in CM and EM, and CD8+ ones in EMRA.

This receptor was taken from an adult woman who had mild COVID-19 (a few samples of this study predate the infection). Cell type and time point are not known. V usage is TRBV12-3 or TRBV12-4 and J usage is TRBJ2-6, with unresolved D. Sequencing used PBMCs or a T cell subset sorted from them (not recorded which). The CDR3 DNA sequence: TGTGCCAGCAGTTTAAGGATCAGCTCTGGGGCCAACGTCCTGACTTTC. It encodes CASSLRISSGANVLTF.